Below, 15 T cell receptor beta chains from the same sample are listed, as sequenced in a study of T cells in Graves' hyperthyroidism and ophthalmopathy. Authors of the study amplified TCR beta CDR3 regions from RNA transcripts. TCR CDR3 regions were first amplified by RT-PCR with HTBI primers. TCRdb re-called the multiplex PCR reads with MiXCR, one entry per CDR3 protein. The repertoire holds some 50,000 distinct CDR3 sequences, with over 40% as singletons. Sequencing was done on a sample of blood. These receptors originate from a woman between 45 and 65 years old with Graves' ophthalmopathy.

This clonotype appeared many times. The chain uses TRBV6-1 and TRBJ1-4, with a possible D match to TRBD1 (5 bases). Germline assignment: CDR1 MNHNS and CDR2 SASEGT. CDR3 length: 17 amino acids. Trimming took off 3 bases at V and 2 bases at J, with 16 bases between the two ends. CDR3 bases: TGTGCCAGCAGTGACTTCCCAGTGGGGGTGACTAATGAAAAACTGTTTTTT. This sequence encodes CASSDFPVGVTNEKLFF.

This clonotype was seen a single time. One end of the junction fails to match germline, which may point to a read error. V gene TRBV19 combines with J gene TRBJ1-5; TRBD1 matches at 7 bases. The CDR3 contains 13 residues. Germline V gene sequence: CDR1 LNHDA, CDR2 SQIVND (reference sequence). The CDR3 region has the DNA TGTGCCAGTGCACGACAGGGCAATCAACCCCAGCATTTT. Translated: CASARQGNQPQHF. The full variable domain, in which reference TRBV19 and TRBJ1-5 provide the parts outside the CDR3, is DGGITQSPKYLFRKEGQNVTLSCEQNLNHDAMYWYRQDPGQGLRLIYYSQIVNDFQKGDIAEGYSVSREKKESFPLTVTSAQKNPTAFYLCASARQGNQPQHFGDGTRLSIL.

This rearrangement joins TRBV20-1 to TRBJ1-1; D not resolved. With 6 bases removed from V and 2 bases from J, the gap between germline ends came to 13 bases. The CDR3 loop spans 13 amino acids. Per germline, CDR1 DFQATT and CDR2 SNEGSKA (reference sequence). In nucleotides, the CDR3 is TGCAGTGCACTGGCCTCTGGAAACACTGAAGCTTTCTTT. It encodes CSALASGNTEAFF.

In its sample, this clonotype was seen once. The gene calls are TRBV2 and TRBJ1-1; D not resolved. V lost 5 bases and J lost 7, with 26 bases in between. The CDR3 has 17 amino acids. Germline values: CDR1 SNHLY, CDR2 FYNNEI. The CDR3 DNA is TGTGCCAGCAGTTTCCGGACCGTTGGTGCCGGGGAGCGTGAAGCTTTCTTT. Translating it yields CASSFRTVGAGEREAFF.

The chain is built from TRBV6-1 and TRBJ2-7, with TRBD1 identical over 7 bases. Germline V gives CDR1 MNHNS, CDR2 SASEGT. V lost 6 bases to trimming and J lost 6 bases; unmatched junction nucleotides: 8. The CDR3 sequence is 13 residues long. The CDR3 spells CASSPDREGEQYF. As DNA, the CDR3 is TGTGCCAGCAGCCCCGACAGGGAAGGCGAGCAGTACTTC.

This clonotype is medium-sized in the sample. This chain links TRBV10-3 with TRBJ2-1; 7 positions match TRBD1. Looked up from germline, CDR1 is ENHRY and CDR2 is SYGVKD. The V segment lost 3 bases and the J segment 6 bases; nucleotides outside the gene matches: 5. The CDR3 runs 14 residues. This CDR3 is CAISDGTARNEQFF. For the CDR3, the DNA is TGTGCCATCAGTGATGGGACAGCTCGCAATGAGCAGTTCTTC.

This clonotype was found many times. This chain joins TRBV5-5 and TRBJ2-3; possible D gene TRBD2, 5 bases. Trimming shortened V by 1 base and J by 1 base, and 13 bases separated the two germline ends. The germline V gene has CDR1 SGHKS and CDR2 YYEKEE (reference sequence). This CDR3 comprises 16 residues. CDR3: CASSLLAVRGTDTQYF. CDR3 nucleotide sequence: TGTGCCAGCAGCTTGTTGGCGGTGAGGGGCACAGATACGCAGTATTTT.

This clonotype was seen a single time. The CDR3 ends on some other residue instead of the conserved phenylalanine or tryptophan, so this is likely a read error. The rearrangement joins TRBV7-9 to TRBJ2-7; D gene ambiguous. Trimming removed 8 bases at V and 7 bases at J, with 21 bases between. Germline-derived CDR1 and CDR2 are SEHNR and FQNEAQ (reference sequence). CDR3 length equals 14 residues. CDR3 in DNA: TGTGCCAGCTGCCCTACCGCAAACATCTTGGAGCAGTACATC. Translating gives CASCPTANILEQYI.

This clonotype has a count of ten or more. The V call is TRBV7-8, the J call TRBJ2-4; no firm D call. V gave up 5 bases and J gave up 8 bases, with 13 bases separating them. Germline-derived CDR1 and CDR2 are SGHVS and FQNEAQ. The CDR3 has 13 amino acids. DNA for the CDR3: TGTGCCAGCAGCCCAGCACTATGGGACATTCAGTACTTC. Its protein is CASSPALWDIQYF.

On this clonotype itself: Because the CDR3 is missing its conserved closing phenylalanine or tryptophan, this is likely a read error. The limits of the CDR3 on the DNA are not certain, so only TCRdb's listed CDR3 is given. This CDR3 reads CASSLNARLADNEQSFGP. The chain uses TRBV7-3 and TRBJ1-6. CDR1 is SGHTA and CDR2 is FQGTGA in the germline V gene. The CDR3 spans 18 residues, counting both ends.

Comment on this clonotype: One end of the junction fails to match germline, which may point to a read error. The V gene is TRBV7-9, the J gene TRBJ2-5; a weak D match, TRBD1 (6 bases). Germline assignment: CDR1 SEHNR and CDR2 FQNEAQ (reference sequence). This CDR3 comprises 14 residues. The CDR3 loop reads CASSQDQGKETQYF. CDR3 coding DNA: TGCGCCAGCAGCCAAGATCAGGGGAAAGAGACCCAGTACTTC.

Only one count was recorded for this clonotype. CDR3: CASSEVGGQYNEQFF. The CDR3 DNA sequence: TGTGCCAGCAGTGAAGTGGGGGGGCAGTACAATGAGCAGTTCTTC. The rearrangement links TRBV2 to TRBJ2-1; TRBD2 might be the D (7 bases). V was pared by 1 base and J by 4 bases, with 11 bases between. From germline, CDR1 is SNHLY and CDR2 FYNNEI. CDR3 length: 15 residues.

This clonotype appeared many times. V and J are TRBV20-1 and TRBJ1-4, with 11 bases lining up with TRBD1. V was clipped by 0 bases and J by 7 bases; unmatched bases: 10. Germline V gene data show CDR1 as DFQATT and CDR2 as SNEGSKA (reference sequence). The CDR3 runs 17 residues. The DNA of the CDR3 is TGCAGTGCTAGAGATTGGGGACAGGGGGTGACGGCTGAAAAACTGTTTTTT. Amino acid sequence: CSARDWGQGVTAEKLFF.

This clonotype was seen ten or more times. V usage is TRBV5-8 and J usage is TRBJ2-5; 8 nucleotides line up with TRBD1. CDR3 length: 12 residues. Germline V gives CDR1 SGHTS, CDR2 YDEGEE. J gave up 2 bases and V 9 bases, and 3 bases lay outside the gene matches. For the CDR3, the DNA is TGTGCCACCACAGGGGGACAAGAGACCCAGTACTTC. Amino acids: CATTGGQETQYF.

This clonotype was detected ten times or more. V usage is TRBV28 and J usage is TRBJ1-2; weak D call: TRBD1 (5 bases). The CDR3 has 17 residues. Per the germline V gene, CDR1 is MDHEN and CDR2 is SYDVKM. V shed 2 bases and J shed 4 bases, with 20 bases lying between them. In DNA, the CDR3 is TGTGCCAGCAGTTTAGTGGACAAAGTTTCCGATCTCTATGGCTACACCTTC. This sequence encodes CASSLVDKVSDLYGYTF.